This TCR beta chain was documented in a study of blood T cell repertoires in COVID-19. About the study: Acute and convalescent COVID-19 specimens originated in the United States, Italy and Spain.

Enrolment of Seattle patients took place during active infection, and they were followed longitudinally. As concerns this clone: Other DNA sequences in this sample translate to the same CDR3.

The germline CDR1 and CDR2 sequences are SGHTA and FQGNSA. Trimming took off 0 bases at V and 5 bases at J, with 8 bases between the two ends. The CDR3 sequence is 15 residues long. Original processing notes: Scientists estimated how many nucleated cells there were by amplifying reference gene primers. The method was immunoSEQ multiplex PCR; TCRdb's version includes in-frame clones alone and lacks a portion of them. V, J and clone size derive from that table, while D and trimming were established from the DNA sequence. The sample lists roughly 220,000 clones, around 86% occurring once. The chain employs TRBV7-2 and TRBJ1-6; D may be TRBD1 (5 bases). Sequencing was carried out using peripheral blood. The source is a woman aged 80 or over with COVID-19, enrolled during active disease. CDR3 amino acids: CASSLAGGNNSPLHF. The CDR3 region has the DNA TGTGCCAGCAGCTTAGCGGGGGGAAATAATTCACCCCTCCACTTT. The whole variable domain, remainder taken from reference TRBV7-2 and TRBJ1-6, is GAGVSQSPSNKVTEKGKDVELRCDPISGHTALYWYRQSLGQGLEFLIYFQGNSAPDKSGLPSDRFSAERTGGSVSTLTIQRTQQEDSAVYLCASSLAGGNNSPLHFGNGTRLTVT.